This T cell receptor (beta chain) was captured in a study of Graves' ophthalmopathy and Graves' hyperthyroidism. About the research overall: Researchers obtained peripheral blood at initial diagnosis, before any treatment had begun.

Amplified material comprised TCR beta CDR3 regions derived from RNA transcripts. Amplification began with first-round RT-PCR using HTBI primers, then second-round multiplex PCR was performed. TCRdb passed the multiplex PCR reads through MiXCR, listing each CDR3 protein once. This table holds 300,000 to 400,000 distinct CDR3 sequences, 17% found once. The CDR3 covers 16 residues. In germline, CDR1 is MGHRA, CDR2 YSYEKL. Hyperthyroidism patients were newly diagnosed, ill under 2 months, and aged 18 to 65 years. The PBMCs used were ones drawn from 9.5 to 10 ml of fresh peripheral blood. As concerns this clonotype: The antigen is unknown. This clone may be a read error of a much larger clone one base away.

Study-wide results and caveats: As the model predicted ophthalmopathy progression, it achieved a sensitivity of approximately 65% and a specificity of 72.22%.

The TCR was taken from an adult woman with stable Graves' hyperthyroidism. The sample was peripheral blood. The V call is TRBV4-1, the J call TRBJ1-5; D remains ambiguous. This CDR3 reads CASSQAGLRSNQPQRF. The DNA for the CDR3 is TGCGCCAGCAGCCAAGCGGGCCTGAGGAGCAATCAGCCCCAGCGTTTT.